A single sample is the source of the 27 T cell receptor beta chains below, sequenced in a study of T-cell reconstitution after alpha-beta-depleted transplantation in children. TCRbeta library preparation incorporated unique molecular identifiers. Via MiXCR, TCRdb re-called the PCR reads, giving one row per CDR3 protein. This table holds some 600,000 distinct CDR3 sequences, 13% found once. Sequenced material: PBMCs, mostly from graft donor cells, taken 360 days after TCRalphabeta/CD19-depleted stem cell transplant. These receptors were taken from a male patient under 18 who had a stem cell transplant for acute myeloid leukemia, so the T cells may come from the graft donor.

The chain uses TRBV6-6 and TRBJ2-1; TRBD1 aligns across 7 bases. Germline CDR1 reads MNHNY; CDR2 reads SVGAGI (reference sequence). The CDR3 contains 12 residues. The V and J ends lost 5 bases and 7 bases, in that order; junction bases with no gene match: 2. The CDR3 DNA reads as TGTGCCAGCAGTAACAGGGGAAATGAGCAGTTCTTC. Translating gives CASSNRGNEQFF.

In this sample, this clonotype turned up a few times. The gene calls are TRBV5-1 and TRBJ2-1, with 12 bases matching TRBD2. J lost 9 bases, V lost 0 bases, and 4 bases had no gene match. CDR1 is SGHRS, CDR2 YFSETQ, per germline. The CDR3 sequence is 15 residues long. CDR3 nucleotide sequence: TGCGCCAGCAGCTTGGTACTAGCGGGGGGACCTGAGCAGTTCTTC. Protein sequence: CASSLVLAGGPEQFF.

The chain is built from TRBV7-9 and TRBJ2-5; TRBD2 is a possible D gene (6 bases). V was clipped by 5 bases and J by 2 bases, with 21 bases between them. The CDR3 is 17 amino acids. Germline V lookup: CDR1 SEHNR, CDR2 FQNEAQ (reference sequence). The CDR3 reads CASSGDFTTNDQETQYF. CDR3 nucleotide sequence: TGTGCCAGCAGCGGGGACTTCACCACAAATGATCAAGAGACCCAGTACTTC.

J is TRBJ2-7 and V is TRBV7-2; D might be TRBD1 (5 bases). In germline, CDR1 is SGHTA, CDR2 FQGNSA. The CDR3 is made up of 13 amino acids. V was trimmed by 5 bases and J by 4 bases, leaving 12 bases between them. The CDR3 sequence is CASSRRATYEQYF. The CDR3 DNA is TGTGCCAGCAGCCGCAGGGCAACGTACGAGCAGTACTTC.

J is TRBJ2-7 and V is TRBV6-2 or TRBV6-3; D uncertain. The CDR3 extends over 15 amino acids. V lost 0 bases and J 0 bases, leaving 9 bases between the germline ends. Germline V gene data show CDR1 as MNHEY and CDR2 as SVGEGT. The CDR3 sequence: CASSYSSPGSYEQYF. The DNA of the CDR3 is TGTGCCAGCAGTTACTCATCCCCGGGCTCCTACGAGCAGTACTTC.

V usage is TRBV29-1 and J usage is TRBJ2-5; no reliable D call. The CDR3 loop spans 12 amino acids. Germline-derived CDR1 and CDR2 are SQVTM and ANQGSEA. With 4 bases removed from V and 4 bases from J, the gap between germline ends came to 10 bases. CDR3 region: CSVGFFGETQYF. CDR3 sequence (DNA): TGCAGCGTTGGTTTCTTCGGAGAGACCCAGTACTTC. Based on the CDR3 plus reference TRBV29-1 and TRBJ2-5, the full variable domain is SAVISQKPSRDICQRGTSLTIQCQVDSQVTMMFWYRQQPGQSLTLIATANQGSEATYESGFVIDKFPISRPNLTFSTLTVSNMSPEDSSIYLCSVGFFGETQYFGPGTRLLVL.

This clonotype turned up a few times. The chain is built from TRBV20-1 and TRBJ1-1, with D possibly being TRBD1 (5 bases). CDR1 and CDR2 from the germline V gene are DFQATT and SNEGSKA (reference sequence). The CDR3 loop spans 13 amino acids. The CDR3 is CRVGAVQNTEAFF. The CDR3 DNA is TGCAGAGTCGGGGCAGTTCAAAACACTGAAGCTTTCTTT.

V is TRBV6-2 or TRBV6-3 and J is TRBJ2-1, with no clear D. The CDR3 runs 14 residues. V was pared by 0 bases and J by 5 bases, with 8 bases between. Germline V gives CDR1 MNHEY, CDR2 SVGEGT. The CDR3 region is CASSYSGLHNEQFF. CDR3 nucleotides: TGTGCCAGCAGTTACTCGGGGTTGCACAATGAGCAGTTCTTC.

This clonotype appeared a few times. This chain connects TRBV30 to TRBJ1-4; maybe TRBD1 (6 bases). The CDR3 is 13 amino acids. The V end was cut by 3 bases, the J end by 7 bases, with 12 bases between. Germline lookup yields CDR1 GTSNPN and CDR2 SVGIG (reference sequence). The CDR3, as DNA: TGTGCCTGGAGAAGGGGGGCGTTTGAAAAACTGTTTTTT. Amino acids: CAWRRGAFEKLFF.

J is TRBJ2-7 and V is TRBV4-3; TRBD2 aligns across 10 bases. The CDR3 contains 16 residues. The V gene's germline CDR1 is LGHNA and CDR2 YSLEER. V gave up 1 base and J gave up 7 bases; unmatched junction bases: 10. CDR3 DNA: TGCGCCAGCAGCCAAGTGGGCCCTAGCGGGGGCCGGGAGCAGTACTTC. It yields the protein CASSQVGPSGGREQYF.

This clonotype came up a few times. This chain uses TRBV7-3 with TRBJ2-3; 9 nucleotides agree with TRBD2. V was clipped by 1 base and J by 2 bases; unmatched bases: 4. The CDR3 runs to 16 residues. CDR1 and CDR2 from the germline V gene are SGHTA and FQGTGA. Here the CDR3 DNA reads TGTGCCAGCAGCTTAATCCCTAGCGGGATCACAGATACGCAGTATTTT. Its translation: CASSLIPSGITDTQYF. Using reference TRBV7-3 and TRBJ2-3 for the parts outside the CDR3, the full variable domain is GAGVSQTPSNKVTEKGKYVELRCDPISGHTALYWYRQSLGQGPEFLIYFQGTGAADDSGLPNDRFFAVRPEGSVSTLKIQRTERGDSAVYLCASSLIPSGITDTQYFGPGTRLTVL.

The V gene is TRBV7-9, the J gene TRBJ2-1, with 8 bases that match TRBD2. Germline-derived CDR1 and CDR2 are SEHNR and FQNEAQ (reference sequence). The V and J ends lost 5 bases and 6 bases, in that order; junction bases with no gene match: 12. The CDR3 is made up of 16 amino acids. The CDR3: CASSPQGLAGTNEQFF. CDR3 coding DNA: TGTGCCAGCAGCCCCCAGGGGCTAGCGGGCACCAATGAGCAGTTCTTC.

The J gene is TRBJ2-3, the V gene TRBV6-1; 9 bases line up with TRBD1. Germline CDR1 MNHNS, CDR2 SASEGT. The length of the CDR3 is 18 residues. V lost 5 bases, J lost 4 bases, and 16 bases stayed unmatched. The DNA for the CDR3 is TGTGCCAGCAGTCCGACAGGGGGGAAAGTAGGGGGCCCAGATACGCAGTATTTT. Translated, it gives CASSPTGGKVGGPDTQYF.

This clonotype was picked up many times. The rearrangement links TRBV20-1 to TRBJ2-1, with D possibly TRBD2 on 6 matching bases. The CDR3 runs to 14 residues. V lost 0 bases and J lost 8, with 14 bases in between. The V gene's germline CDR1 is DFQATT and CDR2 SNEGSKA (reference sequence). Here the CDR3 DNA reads TGCAGTGCTAGAGATCTGGGAGGCCGGGATGAGCAGTTCTTC. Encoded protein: CSARDLGGRDEQFF.

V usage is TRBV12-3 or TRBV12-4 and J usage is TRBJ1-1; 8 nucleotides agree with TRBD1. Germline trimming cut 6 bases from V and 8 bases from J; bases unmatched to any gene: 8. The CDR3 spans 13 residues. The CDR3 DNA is TGTGCCAGCAGGCTTGGACAGGGCTACGAAGCTTTCTTT. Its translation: CASRLGQGYEAFF.

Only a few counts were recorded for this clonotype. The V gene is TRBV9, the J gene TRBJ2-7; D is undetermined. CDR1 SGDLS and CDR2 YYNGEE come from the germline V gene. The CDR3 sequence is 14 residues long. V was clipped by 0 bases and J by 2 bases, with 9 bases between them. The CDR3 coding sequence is TGTGCCAGCAGCGTAGGGCCATCTCCCTACGAGCAGTACTTC. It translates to CASSVGPSPYEQYF.

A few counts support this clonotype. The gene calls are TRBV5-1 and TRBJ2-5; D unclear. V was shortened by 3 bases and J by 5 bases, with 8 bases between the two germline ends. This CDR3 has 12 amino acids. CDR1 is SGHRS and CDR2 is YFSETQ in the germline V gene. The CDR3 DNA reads TGCGCCAGCAGCTCCCGGTTTGAGACCCAGTACTTC. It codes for CASSSRFETQYF.

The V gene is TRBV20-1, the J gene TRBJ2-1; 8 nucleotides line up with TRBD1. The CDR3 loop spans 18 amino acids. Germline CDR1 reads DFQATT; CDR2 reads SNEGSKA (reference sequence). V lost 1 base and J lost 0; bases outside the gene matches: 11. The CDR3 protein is CSARGSGQVLISYNEQFF. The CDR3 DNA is TGCAGTGCTAGAGGATCGGGACAGGTGCTGATCTCCTACAATGAGCAGTTCTTC.

The DNA of the CDR3 is TGCGCCAGCAACGCTCTAGGGGGCCTAAACACCGGGGAGCTGTTTTTT. Translation gives CASNALGGLNTGELFF. The chain links TRBV5-1 to TRBJ2-2; 7 nucleotides line up with TRBD1. This CDR3 is built from 16 residues. Germline assignment: CDR1 SGHRS and CDR2 YFSETQ. J was trimmed by 2 bases and V by 6 bases; bases with no gene match: 10.

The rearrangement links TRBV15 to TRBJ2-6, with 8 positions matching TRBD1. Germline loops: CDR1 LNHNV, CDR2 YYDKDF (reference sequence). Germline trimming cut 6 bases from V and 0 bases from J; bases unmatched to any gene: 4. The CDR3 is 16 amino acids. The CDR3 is CATSRTGPSGANVLTF. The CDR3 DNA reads TGTGCCACCAGTCGGACAGGGCCCTCTGGGGCCAACGTCCTGACTTTC.

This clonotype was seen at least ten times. The DNA for the CDR3 is TGTGCCAGCAGTATAAAGACTAGCGGACGCACAGATACGCAGTATTTT. Its protein is CASSIKTSGRTDTQYF. This chain joins TRBV27 and TRBJ2-3; 9 positions agree with TRBD2. The germline V gene has CDR1 MNHEY and CDR2 SMNVEV (reference sequence). The CDR3 is 16 amino acids. After removal of 5 bases from V and 1 base from J, the junction contained 7 bases not matched to a gene.

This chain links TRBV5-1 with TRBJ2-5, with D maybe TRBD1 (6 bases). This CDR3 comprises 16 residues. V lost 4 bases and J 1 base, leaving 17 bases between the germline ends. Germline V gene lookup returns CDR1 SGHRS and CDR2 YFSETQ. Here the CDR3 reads CASSPQGASFQETQYF. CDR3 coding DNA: TGCGCCAGCAGCCCACAGGGTGCCTCTTTCCAAGAGACCCAGTACTTC.

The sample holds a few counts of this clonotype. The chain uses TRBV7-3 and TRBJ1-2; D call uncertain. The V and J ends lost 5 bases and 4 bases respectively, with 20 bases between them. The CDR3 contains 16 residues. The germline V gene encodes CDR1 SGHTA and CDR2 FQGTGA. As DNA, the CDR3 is TGTGCCAGCAGCCCTGAAGGTCCATACACTCCCTATGGCTACACCTTC. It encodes CASSPEGPYTPYGYTF. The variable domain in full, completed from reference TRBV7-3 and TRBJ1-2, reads GAGVSQTPSNKVTEKGKYVELRCDPISGHTALYWYRQSLGQGPEFLIYFQGTGAADDSGLPNDRFFAVRPEGSVSTLKIQRTERGDSAVYLCASSPEGPYTPYGYTFGSGTRLTVV.

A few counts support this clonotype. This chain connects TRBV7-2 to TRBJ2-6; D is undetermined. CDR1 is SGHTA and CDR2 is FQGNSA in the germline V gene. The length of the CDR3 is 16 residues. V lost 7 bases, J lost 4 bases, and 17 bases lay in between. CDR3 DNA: TGTGCCAGCAAAAGACCAACTCTTGGGGGGGCCAACGTCCTGACTTTC. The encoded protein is CASKRPTLGGANVLTF.

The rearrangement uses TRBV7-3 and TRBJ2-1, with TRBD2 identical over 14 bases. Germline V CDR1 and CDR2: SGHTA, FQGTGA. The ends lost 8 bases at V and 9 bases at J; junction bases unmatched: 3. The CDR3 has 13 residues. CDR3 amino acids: CASGTSGSREQFF. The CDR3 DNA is TGTGCCAGCGGGACTAGCGGGAGTCGTGAGCAGTTCTTC.

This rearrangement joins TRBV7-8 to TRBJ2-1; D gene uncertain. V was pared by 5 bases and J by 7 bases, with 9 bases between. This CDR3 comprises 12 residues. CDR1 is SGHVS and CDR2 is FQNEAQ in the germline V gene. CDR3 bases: TGTGCCAGCAGCCGACCCAGGAATGAGCAGTTCTTC. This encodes CASSRPRNEQFF.

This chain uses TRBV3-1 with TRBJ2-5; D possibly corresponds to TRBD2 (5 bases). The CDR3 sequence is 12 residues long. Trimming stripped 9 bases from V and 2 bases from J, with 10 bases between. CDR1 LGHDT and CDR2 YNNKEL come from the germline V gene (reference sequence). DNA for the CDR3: TGTGCCAGTGTCGGCGGGCAAGAGACCCAGTACTTC. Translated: CASVGGQETQYF.